The 9 T cell receptor beta chains in this list originate from one sample, sequenced in a study of technical replicates of blood from several donors. Sequencing was performed with immunoSEQ multiplex PCR; in TCRdb, only in-frame clones are kept and a portion is missing. The sample has 50,000 to 70,000 clones, over 75% seen once. The specimen sequenced was PBMCs. The receptors were gathered from a human donor in good health. Some clones in this sample may be carry-over from other donors' samples.

The chain employs TRBV5-1 and TRBJ2-7, with 9 bases lining up with TRBD1. The germline CDR1 and CDR2 sequences are SGHRS and YFSETQ. The V and J ends lost 3 bases and 2 bases, in that order; junction bases with no gene match: 3. The CDR3 runs to 14 residues. In DNA form, the CDR3 reads TGCGCCAGCAGCTGGGACAGGGTCACCTACGAGCAGTACTTC. Residues: CASSWDRVTYEQYF.

This clone came up once. This chain joins TRBV15 and TRBJ1-6; D uncertain. CDR3 size: 17 residues. Trimming took off 4 bases at V and 0 bases at J, with 13 bases between the two ends. The germline V gene encodes CDR1 LNHNV and CDR2 YYDKDF (reference sequence). CDR3 DNA: TGTGCCACCAGCACTAGTCGGAAGAGCTCCTATAATTCACCCCTCCACTTT. As protein: CATSTSRKSSYNSPLHF.

Within the sample, this clone is medium-sized. The rearrangement uses TRBV4-3 and TRBJ2-6, with TRBD2 identical over 7 bases. Germline CDR1 reads LGHNA; CDR2 reads YSLEER. V lost 2 bases and J lost 0; bases outside the gene matches: 4. This CDR3 comprises 17 residues. The CDR3 here is CASSQPSSGSGANVLTF. Written as DNA, the CDR3 is TGCGCCAGCAGCCAACCTTCTAGCGGCTCTGGGGCCAACGTCCTGACTTTC.

The chain combines TRBV7-9 with TRBJ1-1; D call uncertain. In germline, CDR1 is SEHNR, CDR2 FQNEAQ (reference sequence). Trimming took 2 bases from V and 5 from J, leaving 9 bases between them. The CDR3 is made up of 13 amino acids. This chain's CDR3 is CASSLKEVTEAFF. CDR3 in DNA: TGTGCCAGCAGCTTAAAGGAGGTTACTGAAGCTTTCTTT.

This clone was picked up a small number of times. The V call is TRBV10-2, the J call TRBJ1-1; D is undetermined. Per the germline V gene, CDR1 is WSHSY and CDR2 is SAAADI. V shed 8 bases and J shed 3 bases, with 13 bases lying between them. CDR3 length equals 13 residues. The CDR3 spells CASAFREDTEAFF. CDR3 in DNA: TGCGCCAGCGCCTTCCGGGAGGACACTGAAGCTTTCTTT.

The chain is built from TRBV6-9 and TRBJ2-3; 8 positions agree with TRBD1. The CDR3 is made up of 15 amino acids. V was clipped by 3 bases and J by 3 bases; unmatched bases: 5. The germline gives CDR1 MNHGY, CDR2 SVAAGI. The CDR3 spells CASSYRTGTTDTQYF. The CDR3 DNA sequence: TGTGCCAGCAGTTACCGGACAGGGACGACAGATACGCAGTATTTT.

This clone was seen once. J is TRBJ2-7 and V is TRBV7-8, with unresolved D. The CDR3 sequence is 15 residues long. Per the germline V gene, CDR1 is SGHVS and CDR2 is FQNEAQ. V was cut by 5 bases and J by 6 bases, with 20 bases left in between. CDR3 DNA: TGTGCCAGCAGCCCCCAACCAGGCCCAGCACGCGAGCAGTACTTC. It translates to CASSPQPGPAREQYF.

J is TRBJ2-7 and V is TRBV19; TRBD2 matches at 12 bases. V shed 4 bases and J 5 bases; nucleotides not matched to a gene: 9. The CDR3 loop spans 16 amino acids. In germline, CDR1 is LNHDA, CDR2 SQIVND (reference sequence). The CDR3 DNA follows: TGTGCCAGTAGTAGCCTAGCGGGGGGGCGTGCTGACGAGCAGTACTTC. It translates to CASSSLAGGRADEQYF.

This clone has only a few counts. CDR3 sequence reads: CASSTRTSGSHEQYF. The CDR3 DNA reads as TGTGCCAGCAGTACGCGGACTAGCGGGAGTCACGAGCAGTACTTC. The V and J genes are TRBV2 and TRBJ2-7; 13 bases fit TRBD2. Germline assignment: CDR1 SNHLY and CDR2 FYNNEI. The CDR3 is made up of 15 amino acids. J was trimmed by 5 bases and V by 5 bases; bases with no gene match: 6.